This note documents a single TCR beta chain sequence. Profiling relied on immunoSEQ multiplex PCR, and the TCRdb table lists in-frame clones only, not all of them. This table holds 77,000 or so clones, 91% found once. These data come from a study of control samples from healthy donors and cancer patients. Germline CDR1 is SGDLS and CDR2 is YYNGEE. Trimming cost V 0 bases and J 4 bases, with 16 bases left between them. The CDR3 runs 16 residues. The gene calls are TRBV9 and TRBJ1-2, with TRBD1 as a possible D gene (6 bases). The clonotype comes from a man younger than 45 in good health. Source material: blood. CDR3 region: CASSVEVGGVGYGYTF. DNA for the CDR3: TGTGCCAGCAGCGTAGAAGTGGGGGGCGTTGGCTATGGCTACACCTTC.